The 11 T cell receptor beta chains given below trace back to one sample, sequenced in a study of T cells expressing NK-cell markers. TCRdb reprocessed the 5' RACE reads, with one entry per CDR3 protein and no DNA. The listing records about 390,000 distinct CDR3 sequences. Specimen: blood T cells: a sorted CD56 or NKG2C T cell subset, CD4+ or CD8+ T cells, or bulk PBMC T cells (not recorded which). These receptors all stem from a woman aged 45-60 years in good health.

The chain carries TRBV20-1 and TRBJ2-7. Looked up from germline, CDR1 is DFQATT and CDR2 is SNEGSKA (reference sequence). The CDR3 loop spans 15 amino acids. CDR3 amino acids: CSARVLGLAVYEQYF.

The chain employs TRBV4-2 and TRBJ1-2; TCRdb outputs TRBD1, but without DNA this stays unchecked. The germline V gene has CDR1 LGHNA and CDR2 YNFKEQ. The CDR3 runs to 17 residues. The CDR3 loop is CASSNSQRQVRGYGYTF.

The rearrangement uses TRBV20-1 and TRBJ1-6; lacking DNA, the TRBD1 call made by TCRdb goes unchecked. Germline CDR1 is DFQATT and CDR2 is SNEGSKA (reference sequence). The CDR3 length is 17 residues. The CDR3 here is CSARVRGDPLFGSPLHF.

The chain has TRBV24-1 and TRBJ2-3; the TRBD1 assignment by TCRdb is unverifiable without DNA. The CDR3 has 19 residues. The germline CDR1 and CDR2 sequences are KGHDR and SFDVKD. The CDR3 protein is CATSDSLGGTRGGTDTQYF.

The chain carries TRBV20-1 and TRBJ2-5; absent DNA, TCRdb's TRBD1 call cannot be checked. The germline V gene has CDR1 DFQATT and CDR2 SNEGSKA (reference sequence). The CDR3 contains 16 residues. The CDR3 region is CSARDAYPGTEETQYF.

The rearrangement links TRBV15 to TRBJ2-1; TCRdb selects TRBD1, and the lack of DNA leaves this call unchecked. CDR1 and CDR2 (germline): LNHNV, YYDKDF (reference sequence). The CDR3 spans 15 residues. The CDR3 region is CATSTRGGSYNEQFF.

V and J are TRBV27 and TRBJ2-1; TCRdb's D call of TRBD2 is untestable without DNA. The CDR3 length is 15 residues. Germline V CDR1 and CDR2: MNHEY, SMNVEV (reference sequence). The CDR3: CASRKIRGGNNEQFF.

The chain combines TRBV10-2 with TRBJ1-3. Germline CDR1 WSHSY, CDR2 SAAADI. This CDR3 comprises 14 residues. The CDR3 here is CASSVGLWGNTIYF.

V usage is TRBV12-3 or TRBV12-4 and J usage is TRBJ2-2; with no DNA, the TCRdb D assignment of TRBD2 cannot be verified. CDR3 length: 14 amino acids. The CDR3: CASSSQGGTGELFF.

The chain joins TRBV25-1 to TRBJ1-6; TCRdb outputs TRBD1, but without DNA this stays unchecked. Germline CDR1 reads MGHDK; CDR2 reads SYGVNS. The CDR3 consists of 13 residues. The CDR3 sequence is CASSEYLRGSLHF.

This chain joins TRBV7-9 and TRBJ2-3; the D gene TCRdb calls, TRBD2, cannot be checked with no DNA. The CDR3 is made up of 18 amino acids. Per germline, CDR1 SEHNR and CDR2 FQNEAQ (reference sequence). The CDR3 loop reads CASSLYSGLAGNTDTQYF.